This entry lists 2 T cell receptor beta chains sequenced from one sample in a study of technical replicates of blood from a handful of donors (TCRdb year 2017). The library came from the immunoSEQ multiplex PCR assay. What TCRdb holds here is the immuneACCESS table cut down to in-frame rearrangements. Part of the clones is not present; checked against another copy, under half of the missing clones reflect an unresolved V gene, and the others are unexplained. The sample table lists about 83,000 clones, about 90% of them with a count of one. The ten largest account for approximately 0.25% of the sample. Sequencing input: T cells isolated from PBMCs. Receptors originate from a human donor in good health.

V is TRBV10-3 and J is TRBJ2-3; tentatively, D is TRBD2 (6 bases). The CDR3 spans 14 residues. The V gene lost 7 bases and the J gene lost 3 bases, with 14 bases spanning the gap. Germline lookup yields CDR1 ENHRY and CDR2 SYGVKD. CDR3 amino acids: CAITSNRETDTQYF. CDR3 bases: TGTGCCATCACCTCAAACCGGGAGACAGATACGCAGTATTTT.

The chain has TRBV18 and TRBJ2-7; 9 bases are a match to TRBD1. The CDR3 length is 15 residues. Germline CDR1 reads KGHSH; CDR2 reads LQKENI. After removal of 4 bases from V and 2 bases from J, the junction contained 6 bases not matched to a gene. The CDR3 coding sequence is TGTGCCAGCTCACGGATTGGGACAGGGACCTACGAGCAGTACTTC. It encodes CASSRIGTGTYEQYF.